These T cell receptor beta chains were read from a single sample in a study of vaccination and CD4 T cells after COVID-19. TCRdb passed the PCR reads through MiXCR, listing each CDR3 protein once. This sample carries 20,000 to 30,000 distinct CDR3 sequences, about two fifths of them seen once, and the ten largest clones take 4.1%. These TCRs' antigens remain unknown. Here the sequenced sample was CD4+ T cells from blood, cultured in vitro, taken about 7 months after SARS-CoV-2 vaccination. All receptors derive from a human donor who had recovered from COVID-19. Each CDR3 is given with its conserved first and last residue. The D gene is left open where the match is weak. Clone sizes are given selectively: once, few, many, or a class where the clone is expanded.

D gene: .; V gene: TRBV7-3; J gene: TRBJ2-3; clone size: .; CDR3 DNA: TGTGCCAGCAGCTTAACTAGAGGCACAGATACGCAGTATTTT; CDR3 protein: CASSLTRGTDTQYF
D gene: .; V gene: TRBV2; J gene: TRBJ1-5; clone size: .; CDR3 DNA: TGTGCCAGCAGTGATCAGGGACTCAATCAGCCCCAGCATTTT; CDR3 protein: CASSDQGLNQPQHF
D gene: .; V gene: TRBV6-1; J gene: TRBJ1-1; clone size: once; CDR3 DNA: TGTGCCAGCACCGAGGGTAAAGACACTGAAGCTTTCTTT; CDR3 protein: CASTEGKDTEAFF
D gene: .; V gene: TRBV7-2; J gene: TRBJ2-1; clone size: .; CDR3 DNA: TGTGCCAGCAGCCCACGGGACTTCTCCTACAATGAGCAGTTCTTC; CDR3 protein: CASSPRDFSYNEQFF
D gene: .; V gene: TRBV6-2/TRBV6-3; J gene: TRBJ2-7; clone size: .; CDR3 DNA: TGTGCCAAGAGATCCCCCAAGAGCGGGACAGCCTACGAGCAGTACTTC; CDR3 protein: CAKRSPKSGTAYEQYF
D gene: .; V gene: TRBV20-1; J gene: TRBJ2-6; clone size: .; CDR3 DNA: TGCAGTGCCCCGATTTACTCTGGGGCCAACGTCCTGACTTTC; CDR3 protein: CSAPIYSGANVLTF
D gene: TRBD1; V gene: TRBV20-1; J gene: TRBJ2-3; clone size: .; CDR3 DNA: TGCAGTGCGCTGAGGGACAGGGAAACGGCAGATACGCAGTATTTT; CDR3 protein: CSALRDRETADTQYF
D gene: .; V gene: TRBV7-6; J gene: TRBJ2-1; clone size: .; CDR3 DNA: TGTGCCAGCAGCTTAGGGGGGGTCGATGAGCAGTTCTTC; CDR3 protein: CASSLGGVDEQFF
D gene: .; V gene: TRBV6-5; J gene: TRBJ2-7; clone size: .; CDR3 DNA: TGTGCCAGCAGTTCTAGCATTTACGAGCAGTACTTC; CDR3 protein: CASSSSIYEQYF
D gene: .; V gene: TRBV27; J gene: TRBJ2-3; clone size: once; CDR3 DNA: TGTGCCAGCAGTTTAATGGGCGTAAGCACAGATACGCAGTATTTT; CDR3 protein: CASSLMGVSTDTQYF
D gene: TRBD1; V gene: TRBV7-2; J gene: TRBJ1-5; clone size: few; CDR3 DNA: TGTGCCAGCAGCTCCGGACAGGGGATCCAGCCCCAGCATTTT; CDR3 protein: CASSSGQGIQPQHF
D gene: .; V gene: TRBV20-1; J gene: TRBJ1-2; clone size: medium-sized; CDR3 DNA: TGCAGTGCTAGTACCAAGAGCTATGGCTACACCTTC; CDR3 protein: CSASTKSYGYTF
D gene: TRBD2; V gene: TRBV20-1; J gene: TRBJ2-1; clone size: once; CDR3 DNA: TGCAGTGCCCCCCCGGGACTAGCCCAACAGGGTGAGCAGTTCTTC; CDR3 protein: CSAPPGLAQQGEQFF
D gene: TRBD2; V gene: TRBV7-2; J gene: TRBJ2-5; clone size: few; CDR3 DNA: TGTGCCAGCAGCCCCCCTAGCGGGGGGTACCAAGAGACCCAGTACTTC; CDR3 protein: CASSPPSGGYQETQYF
D gene: TRBD1; V gene: TRBV28; J gene: TRBJ1-2; clone size: .; CDR3 DNA: TGTGCCAGCACCCCATTCGAGGACAGGGCAATTGGCTACACCTTC; CDR3 protein: CASTPFEDRAIGYTF
D gene: .; V gene: TRBV28; J gene: TRBJ1-2; clone size: few; CDR3 DNA: TGTGCCAGCACCAAACAGGGTCCGGGCTCCTATGGCTACACCTTC; CDR3 protein: CASTKQGPGSYGYTF
D gene: .; V gene: TRBV19; J gene: TRBJ2-2; clone size: .; CDR3 DNA: TGTGCCAGTAGTATTAATCGGGGGCAAAGCGGGGAGCTGTTTTTT; CDR3 protein: CASSINRGQSGELFF
D gene: .; V gene: TRBV6-1; J gene: TRBJ1-1; clone size: few; CDR3 DNA: TGTGCCAGCAGCGGGGCGGCTTTGAACACTGAAGCTTTCTTT; CDR3 protein: CASSGAALNTEAFF
D gene: TRBD1; V gene: TRBV20-1; J gene: TRBJ2-1; clone size: .; CDR3 DNA: TGCAGTGCTATCCGGGACAGGGGTTACAATGAGCAGTTCTTC; CDR3 protein: CSAIRDRGYNEQFF
D gene: TRBD1; V gene: TRBV5-8; J gene: TRBJ2-7; clone size: .; CDR3 DNA: TGTGCCAGCAGGGGACAGGGGCCATCCGAGCAGTACTTC; CDR3 protein: CASRGQGPSEQYF
D gene: TRBD2; V gene: TRBV4-1; J gene: TRBJ2-3; clone size: .; CDR3 DNA: TGCGCCAGCAGCCACGTCGGGAGGGCCTTGGATACGCAGTATTTT; CDR3 protein: CASSHVGRALDTQYF
D gene: .; V gene: TRBV28; J gene: TRBJ1-5; clone size: few; CDR3 DNA: TGTGCCAGCAGGGAAGGGGCGGGTCAGCCCCAGCATTTT; CDR3 protein: CASREGAGQPQHF